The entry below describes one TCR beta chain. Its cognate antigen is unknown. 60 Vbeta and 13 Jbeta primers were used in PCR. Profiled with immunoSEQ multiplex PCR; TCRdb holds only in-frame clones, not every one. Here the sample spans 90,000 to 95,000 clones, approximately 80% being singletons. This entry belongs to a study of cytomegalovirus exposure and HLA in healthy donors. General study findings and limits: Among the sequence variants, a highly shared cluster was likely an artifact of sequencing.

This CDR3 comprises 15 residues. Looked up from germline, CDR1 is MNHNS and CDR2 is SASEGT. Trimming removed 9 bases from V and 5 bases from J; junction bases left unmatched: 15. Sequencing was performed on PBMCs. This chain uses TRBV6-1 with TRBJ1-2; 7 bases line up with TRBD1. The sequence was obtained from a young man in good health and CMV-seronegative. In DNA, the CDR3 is TGTGCCAGTTGGGCCACCTCGGACAGGAATTATGGCTACACCTTC. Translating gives CASWATSDRNYGYTF.